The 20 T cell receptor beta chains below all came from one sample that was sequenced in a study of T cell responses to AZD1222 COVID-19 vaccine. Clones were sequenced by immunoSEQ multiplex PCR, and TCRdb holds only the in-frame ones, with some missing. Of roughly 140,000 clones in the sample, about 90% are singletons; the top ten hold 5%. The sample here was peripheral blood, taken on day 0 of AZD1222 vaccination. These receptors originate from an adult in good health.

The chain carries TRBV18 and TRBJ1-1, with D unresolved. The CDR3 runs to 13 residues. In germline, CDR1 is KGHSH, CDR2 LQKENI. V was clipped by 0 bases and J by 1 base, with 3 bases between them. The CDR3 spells CASSPPGNTEAFF. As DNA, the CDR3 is TGTGCCAGCTCACCACCGGGGAACACTGAAGCTTTCTTT.

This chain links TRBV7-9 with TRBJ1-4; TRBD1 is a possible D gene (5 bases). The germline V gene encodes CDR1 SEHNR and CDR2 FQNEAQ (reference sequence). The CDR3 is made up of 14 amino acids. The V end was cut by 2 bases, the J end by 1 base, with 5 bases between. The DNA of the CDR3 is TGTGCCAGCAGCTTACAGGGAACTAATGAAAAACTGTTTTTT. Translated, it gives CASSLQGTNEKLFF. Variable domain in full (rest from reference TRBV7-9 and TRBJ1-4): DTGVSQNPRHKITKRGQNVTFRCDPISEHNRLYWYRQTLGQGPEFLTYFQNEAQLEKSRLLSDRFSAERPKGSFSTLEIQRTEQGDSAMYLCASSLQGTNEKLFFGSGTQLSVL.

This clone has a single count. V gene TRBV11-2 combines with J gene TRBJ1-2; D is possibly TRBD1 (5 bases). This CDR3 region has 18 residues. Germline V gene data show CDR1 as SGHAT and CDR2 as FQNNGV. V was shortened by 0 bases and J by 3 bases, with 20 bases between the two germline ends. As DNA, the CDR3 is TGTGCCAGCAGCTTAGATGGAGGCAGGGTGAGGGGAGACTATGGCTACACCTTC. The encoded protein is CASSLDGGRVRGDYGYTF.

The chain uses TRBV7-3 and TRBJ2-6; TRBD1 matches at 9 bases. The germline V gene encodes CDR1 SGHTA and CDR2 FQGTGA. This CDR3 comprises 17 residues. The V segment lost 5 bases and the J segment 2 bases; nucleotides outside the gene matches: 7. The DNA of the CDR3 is TGTGCCAGCAGCCTGCAGACAGGGGGTCCTGGGGCCAACGTCCTGACTTTC. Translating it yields CASSLQTGGPGANVLTF.

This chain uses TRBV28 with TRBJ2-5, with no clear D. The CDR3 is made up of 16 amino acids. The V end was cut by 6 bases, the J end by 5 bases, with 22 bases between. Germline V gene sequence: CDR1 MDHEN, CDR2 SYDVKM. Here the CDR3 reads CASSLLTPPVWETQYF. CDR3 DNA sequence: TGTGCCAGCAGCTTACTGACACCCCCGGTGTGGGAGACCCAGTACTTC. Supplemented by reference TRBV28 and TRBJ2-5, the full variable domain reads DVKVTQSSRYLVKRTGEKVFLECVQDMDHENMFWYRQDPGLGLRLIYFSYDVKMKEKGDIPEGYSVSREKKERFSLILESASTNQTSMYLCASSLLTPPVWETQYFGPGTRLLVL.

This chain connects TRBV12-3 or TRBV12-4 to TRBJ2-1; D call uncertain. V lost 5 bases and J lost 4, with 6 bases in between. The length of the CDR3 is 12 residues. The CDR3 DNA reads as TGTGCCAGCAGTCCCAGATACAATGAGCAGTTCTTC. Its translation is CASSPRYNEQFF.

The CDR3, as DNA: TGTGCCAGCAGCTTAGAGCTGGGAATAACAACTAATGAAAAACTGTTTTTT. This translates into CASSLELGITTNEKLFF. This chain joins TRBV11-2 and TRBJ1-4; D is unclear. The CDR3 runs 17 residues. Per the germline V gene, CDR1 is SGHAT and CDR2 is FQNNGV. Trimming removed 0 bases from V and 0 bases from J, with 11 bases in between.

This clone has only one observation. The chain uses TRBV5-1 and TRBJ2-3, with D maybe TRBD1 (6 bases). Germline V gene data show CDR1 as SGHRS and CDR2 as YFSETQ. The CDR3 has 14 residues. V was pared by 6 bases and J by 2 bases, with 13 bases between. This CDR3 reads CASKETGFTDTQYF. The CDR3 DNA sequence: TGCGCCAGCAAGGAGACAGGATTCACAGATACGCAGTATTTT.

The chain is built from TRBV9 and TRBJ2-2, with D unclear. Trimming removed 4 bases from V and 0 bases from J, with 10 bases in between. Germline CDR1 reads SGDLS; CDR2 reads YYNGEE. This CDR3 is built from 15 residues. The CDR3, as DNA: TGTGCCAGCAGCCCCCAGGTTGCGAACACCGGGGAGCTGTTTTTT. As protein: CASSPQVANTGELFF.

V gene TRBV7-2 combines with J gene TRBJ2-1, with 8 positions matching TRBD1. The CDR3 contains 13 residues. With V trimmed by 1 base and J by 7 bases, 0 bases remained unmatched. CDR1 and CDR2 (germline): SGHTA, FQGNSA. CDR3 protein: CASSLDRGNEQFF. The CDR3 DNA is TGTGCCAGCAGCTTAGACAGGGGGAATGAGCAGTTCTTC.

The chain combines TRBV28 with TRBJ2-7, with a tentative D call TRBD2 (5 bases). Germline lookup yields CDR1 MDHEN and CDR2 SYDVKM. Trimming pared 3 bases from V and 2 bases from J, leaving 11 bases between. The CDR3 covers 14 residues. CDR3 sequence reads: CASSFGDQPYEQYF. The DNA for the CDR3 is TGTGCCAGCAGTTTCGGGGATCAACCCTACGAGCAGTACTTC.

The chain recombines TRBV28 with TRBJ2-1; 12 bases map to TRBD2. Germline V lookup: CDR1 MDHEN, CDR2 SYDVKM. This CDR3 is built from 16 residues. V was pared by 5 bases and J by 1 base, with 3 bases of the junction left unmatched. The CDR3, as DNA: TGTGCCAGCAGTCGAGGACTAGCGGGATCCTACAATGAGCAGTTCTTC. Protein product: CASSRGLAGSYNEQFF.

In nucleotides, the CDR3 is TGTGCCAGCAGTTACTCCATCGAGCAGTACTTC. Its protein is CASSYSIEQYF. V and J are TRBV6-2 or TRBV6-3 and TRBJ2-7; D ambiguous. Trimming left V 0 bases short and J 6 bases short, with 3 bases between. The CDR3 has 11 amino acids. Germline V lookup: CDR1 MNHEY, CDR2 SVGEGT.

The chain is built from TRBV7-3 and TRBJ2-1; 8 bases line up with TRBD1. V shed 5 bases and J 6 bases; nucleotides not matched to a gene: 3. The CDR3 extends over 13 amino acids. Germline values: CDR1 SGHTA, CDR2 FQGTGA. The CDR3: CASSPTGGNEQFF. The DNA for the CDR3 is TGTGCCAGCAGCCCCACAGGGGGCAATGAGCAGTTCTTC.

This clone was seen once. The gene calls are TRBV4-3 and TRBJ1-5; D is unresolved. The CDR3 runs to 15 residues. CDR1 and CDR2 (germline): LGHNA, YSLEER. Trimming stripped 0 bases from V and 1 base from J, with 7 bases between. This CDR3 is CASSQDTGSNQPQHF. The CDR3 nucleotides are TGCGCCAGCAGCCAAGATACGGGCAGCAATCAGCCCCAGCATTTT.

CDR3 loop: CASHFPSGNPPGNTIYF. The CDR3 DNA follows: TGTGCCAGCCACTTTCCTTCAGGGAATCCACCTGGAAACACCATATATTTT. The chain has TRBV6-4 and TRBJ1-3, with D possibly matching TRBD1 (5 bases). Germline V lookup: CDR1 MRHNA, CDR2 SNTAGT. This CDR3 is built from 17 residues. V lost 8 bases to trimming and J lost 2 bases, with 22 bases between them.

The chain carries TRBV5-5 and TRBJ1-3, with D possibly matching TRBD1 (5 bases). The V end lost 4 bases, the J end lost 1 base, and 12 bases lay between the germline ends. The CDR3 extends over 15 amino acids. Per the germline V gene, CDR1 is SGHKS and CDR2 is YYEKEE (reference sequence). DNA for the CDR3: TGTGCCAGCAGCCTGGGGCGGGGTTCTGGAAACACCATATATTTT. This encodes CASSLGRGSGNTIYF.

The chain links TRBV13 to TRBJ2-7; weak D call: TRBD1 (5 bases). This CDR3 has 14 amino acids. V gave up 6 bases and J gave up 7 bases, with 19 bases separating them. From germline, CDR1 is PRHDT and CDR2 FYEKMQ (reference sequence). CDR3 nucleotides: TGTGCCAGCAGGCCCCCGGGCAGGGCGAGGGAGCAGTACTTC. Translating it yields CASRPPGRAREQYF.

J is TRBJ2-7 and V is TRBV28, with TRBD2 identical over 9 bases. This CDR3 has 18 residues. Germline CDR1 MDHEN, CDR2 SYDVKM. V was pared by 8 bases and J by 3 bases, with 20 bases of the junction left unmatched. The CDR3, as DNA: TGTGCCAGCCCTCCGGGACAGCAGCGGGAGGCGCGGTTCTACGAGCAGTACTTC. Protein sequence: CASPPGQQREARFYEQYF.

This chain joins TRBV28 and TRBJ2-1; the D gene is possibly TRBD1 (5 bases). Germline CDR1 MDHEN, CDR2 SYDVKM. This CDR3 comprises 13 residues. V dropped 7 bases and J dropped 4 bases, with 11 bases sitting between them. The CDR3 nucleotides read TGTGCCAGCATAACCCAGGGTTACAATGAGCAGTTCTTC. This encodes CASITQGYNEQFF.